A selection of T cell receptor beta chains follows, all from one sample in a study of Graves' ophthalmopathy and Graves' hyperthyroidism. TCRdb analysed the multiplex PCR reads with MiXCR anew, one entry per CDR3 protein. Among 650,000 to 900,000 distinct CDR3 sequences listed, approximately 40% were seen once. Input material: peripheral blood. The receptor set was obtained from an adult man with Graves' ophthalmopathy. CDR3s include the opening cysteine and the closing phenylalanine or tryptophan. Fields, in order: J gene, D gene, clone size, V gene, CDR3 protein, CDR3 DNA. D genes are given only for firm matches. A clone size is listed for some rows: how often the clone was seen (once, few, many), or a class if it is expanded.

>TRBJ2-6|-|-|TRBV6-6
CASSEYMRGDSGANVLTF
TGTGCCAGCAGTGAATATATGAGAGGGGACTCTGGGGCCAACGTCCTGACTTTC
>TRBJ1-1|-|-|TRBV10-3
CASSDTGTKNTEAFF
TGTGCCAGCAGTGATACCGGGACGAAGAACACTGAAGCTTTCTTT
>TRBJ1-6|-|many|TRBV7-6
CASSSAWDSPLHF
TGTGCCAGCAGCTCTGCCTGGGATTCACCCCTCCACTTT
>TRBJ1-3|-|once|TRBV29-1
CSVGGGHSGNTIYF
TGCAGCGTTGGCGGAGGGCACTCGGGAAACACCATATATTTT
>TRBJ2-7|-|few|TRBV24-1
CATRIPGRMTYEQYF
TGTGCCACCAGGATTCCGGGACGGATGACCTACGAGCAGTACTTC
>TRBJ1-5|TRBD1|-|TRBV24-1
CATSDPGQGRRPQHF
TGTGCCACCAGTGACCCGGGACAGGGTCGGAGGCCCCAGCATTTT
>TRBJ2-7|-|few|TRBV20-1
CSARRGRRSSYEQYF
TGCAGTGCAAGGCGTGGGCGGCGAAGCTCCTACGAGCAGTACTTC
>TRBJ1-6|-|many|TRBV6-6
CASSSGERSPLHF
TGTGCCAGCAGTTCCGGGGAAAGGTCGCCCCTCCACTTT
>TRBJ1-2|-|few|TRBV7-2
CASSLTREKDGYTF
TGTGCCAGCAGCTTAACCCGAGAAAAGGATGGCTACACCTTC
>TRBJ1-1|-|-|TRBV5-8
CASSLVRVRAEAFF
TGTGCCAGCAGCTTGGTCAGGGTCCGCGCTGAAGCTTTCTTT
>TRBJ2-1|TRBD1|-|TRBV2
CASSIRDRGLSNEQFF
TGTGCCAGCAGCATCCGGGACAGGGGGCTTAGCAATGAGCAGTTCTTC
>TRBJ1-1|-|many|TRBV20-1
CSARDLSEGAFF
TGCAGTGCTAGAGATCTTTCCGAGGGAGCTTTCTTT
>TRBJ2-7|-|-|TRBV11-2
CASSFRVDMTYEQYF
TGTGCCAGCAGCTTTAGAGTGGACATGACCTACGAGCAGTACTTC
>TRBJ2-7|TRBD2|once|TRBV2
CASSQDPGTRFRQYF
TGTGCCAGCAGCCAAGATCCCGGGACTAGGTTCAGGCAGTACTTC
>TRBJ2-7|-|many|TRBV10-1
CASSTVREQYF
TGCGCCAGCAGCACTGTTCGGGAGCAGTACTTC
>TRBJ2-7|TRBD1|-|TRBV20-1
CSIMGQSYEQYF
TGCAGCATAATGGGACAGTCCTACGAGCAGTACTTC
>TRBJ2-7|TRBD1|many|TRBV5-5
CASSLEGQGYEQYF
TGTGCCAGCAGCTTGGAGGGACAGGGCTACGAGCAGTACTTC
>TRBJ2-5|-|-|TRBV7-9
CASSHPKETQYF
TGTGCCAGCTCGCACCCCAAAGAGACCCAGTACTTC
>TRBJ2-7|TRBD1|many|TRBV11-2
CASSPWTGGSEQYF
TGTGCCAGCAGCCCCTGGACAGGGGGGAGTGAGCAGTACTTC
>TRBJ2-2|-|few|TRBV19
CASSIDPAGATTGELFF
TGTGCCAGTAGTATAGATCCTGCAGGGGCTACCACCGGGGAGCTGTTTTTT
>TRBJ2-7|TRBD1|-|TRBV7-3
CASSQRQGYEQYF
TGCGCCAGCAGCCAGCGACAGGGTTACGAGCAGTACTTC
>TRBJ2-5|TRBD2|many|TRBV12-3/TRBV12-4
CASSPGTSAETQYF
TGTGCCAGCAGTCCGGGGACTAGCGCGGAGACCCAGTACTTC
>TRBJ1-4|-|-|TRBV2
CASSADSINEKLFF
TGTGCCAGCAGTGCAGACAGCATCAATGAAAAACTGTTTTTT
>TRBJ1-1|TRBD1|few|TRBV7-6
CASSQGQGPNTEAFF
TGTGCCAGCAGCCAGGGACAGGGGCCCAACACTGAAGCTTTCTTT
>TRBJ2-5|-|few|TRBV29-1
CSLFQRLQETQYF
TGCAGCCTATTTCAGCGGCTCCAAGAGACCCAGTACTTC
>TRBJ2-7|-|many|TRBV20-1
CSAWDRTYEQYF
TGCAGTGCTTGGGACCGAACCTACGAGCAGTACTTC
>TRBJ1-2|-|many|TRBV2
CASSETVVSYGYTF
TGTGCCAGCAGTGAGACGGTCGTCAGCTATGGCTACACCTTC
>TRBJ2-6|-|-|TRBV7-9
CASSAAEFGANVLTF
TGTGCCAGCAGCGCCGCGGAGTTTGGGGCCAACGTCCTGACTTTC
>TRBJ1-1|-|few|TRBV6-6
CASSYSIIGAEAFF
TGTGCCAGCAGTTACTCGATCATTGGTGCTGAAGCTTTCTTT
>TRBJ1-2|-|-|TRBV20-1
CSAIILAGTINYGYTF
TGCAGTGCTATCATCCTAGCCGGGACAATTAACTATGGCTACACCTTC
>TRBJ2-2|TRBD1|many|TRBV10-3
CAISDGTATGELFF
TGTGCCATCAGTGACGGGACAGCTACCGGGGAGCTGTTTTTT
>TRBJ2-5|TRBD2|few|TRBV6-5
CASSSGLWGLTQYF
TGTGCCAGCAGTTCCGGGCTCTGGGGACTAACCCAGTACTTC
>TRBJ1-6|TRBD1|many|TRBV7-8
CASSPGQTLHF
TGTGCCAGCAGCCCGGGACAGACCCTCCACTTT
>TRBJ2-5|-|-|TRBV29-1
CSAGDETQYF
TGCAGCGCGGGAGATGAGACCCAGTACTTC
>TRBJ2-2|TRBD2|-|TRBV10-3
CASSYPGGRGGRGTGELFF
TGTGCCAGCAGTTACCCCGGAGGGCGGGGGGGCCGAGGCACCGGGGAGCTGTTTTTT
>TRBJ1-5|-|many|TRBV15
CATSRDKSRNYYSNQPQHF
TGTGCCACCAGCAGAGATAAATCGAGGAACTACTATAGCAATCAGCCCCAGCATTTT
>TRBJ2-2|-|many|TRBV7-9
CASSLGGAELFF
TGTGCCAGCAGCTTGGGGGGCGCGGAGCTGTTTTTT
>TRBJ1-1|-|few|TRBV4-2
CASSQDGDTEAFF
TGTGCCAGCAGCCAAGACGGGGACACTGAAGCTTTCTTT
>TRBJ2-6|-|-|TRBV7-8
CASSLGWWEKTAYVLTF
TGTGCCAGCAGCTTAGGTTGGTGGGAGAAGACGGCCTACGTCCTGACTTTC
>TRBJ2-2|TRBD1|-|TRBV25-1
CASRLTGTGELFF
TGTGCCAGCAGACTGACAGGGACCGGGGAGCTGTTTTTT
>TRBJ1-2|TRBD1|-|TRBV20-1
CSARINSGQDLHGYTF
TGCAGTGCTAGGATTAACTCGGGACAGGACTTGCATGGCTACACCTTC
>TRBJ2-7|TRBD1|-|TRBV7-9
CASSSSGTGDVGVGEQYF
TGTGCCAGCAGCTCCTCGGGGACAGGGGACGTCGGTGTTGGTGAGCAGTACTTC
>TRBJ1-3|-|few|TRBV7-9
CASRPDRDGNTIYF
TGTGCCAGCAGACCCGATAGGGATGGAAACACCATATATTTT
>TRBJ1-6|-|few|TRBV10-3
CASHWINSPLHF
TGTGCCAGCCACTGGATTAATTCACCCCTCCACTTT
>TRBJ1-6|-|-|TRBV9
CTSSLSRRASGRSPPHF
TGTACCAGCAGTCTGTCTCGGCGGGCCTCGGGGCGGTCACCCCCCCACTTT
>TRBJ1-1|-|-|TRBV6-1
CASREQGMNTEAFF
TGTGCCAGCAGAGAACAGGGCATGAACACTGAAGCTTTCTTT
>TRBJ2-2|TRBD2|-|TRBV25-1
CATKAGPLNTGELFF
TGTGCCACTAAAGCGGGACCGCTGAACACCGGGGAGCTGTTTTTT
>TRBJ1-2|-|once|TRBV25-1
CASVDSLLANYGYTF
TGTGCCAGCGTTGATAGCCTCTTAGCTAACTATGGCTACACCTTC
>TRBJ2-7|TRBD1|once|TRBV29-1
CSVGTGAYEQYF
TGCAGCGTGGGGACAGGGGCCTACGAGCAGTACTTC
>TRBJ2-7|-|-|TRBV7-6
CASSVLNTYEQYF
TGTGCCAGCAGCGTACTGAATACCTACGAGCAGTACTTC
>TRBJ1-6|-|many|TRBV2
CASGYGGSALHF
TGTGCCAGCGGATATGGGGGTTCGGCCCTCCACTTT
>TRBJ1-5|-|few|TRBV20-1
CSVGRAGQPQHF
TGCAGTGTCGGCAGGGCGGGTCAGCCCCAGCATTTT
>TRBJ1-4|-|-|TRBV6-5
CASSFSPGRINEKLFF
TGTGCCAGCAGTTTTTCACCGGGCCGTATAAATGAAAAACTGTTTTTT
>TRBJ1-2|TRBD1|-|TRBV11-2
CASRAGTGGHGYTF
TGTGCCAGCAGGGCCGGGACAGGGGGCCATGGCTACACCTTC
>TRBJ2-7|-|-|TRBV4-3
CASSQDRIWGRNGQYF
TGCGCCAGCAGCCAAGATCGGATTTGGGGGCGAAACGGGCAGTACTTC
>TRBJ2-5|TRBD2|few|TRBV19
CASKGSVGGETQYF
TGTGCCAGTAAGGGGTCGGTGGGAGGGGAGACCCAGTACTTC
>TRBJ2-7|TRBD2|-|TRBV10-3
CASRLAGNEQYF
TGTGCCAGCCGACTAGCGGGGAACGAGCAGTACTTC
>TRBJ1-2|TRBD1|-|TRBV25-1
CASSADRGVDYGYTF
TGTGCCAGCAGTGCCGACAGGGGCGTTGACTATGGCTACACCTTC
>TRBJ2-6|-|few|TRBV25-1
CASSSWGASGANVLTF
TGTGCCAGCAGCTCTTGGGGGGCCTCTGGGGCCAACGTCCTGACTTTC
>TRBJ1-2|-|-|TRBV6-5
CASSLEGQLGYTF
TGTGCCAGCAGTTTAGAGGGACAACTCGGCTACACCTTC